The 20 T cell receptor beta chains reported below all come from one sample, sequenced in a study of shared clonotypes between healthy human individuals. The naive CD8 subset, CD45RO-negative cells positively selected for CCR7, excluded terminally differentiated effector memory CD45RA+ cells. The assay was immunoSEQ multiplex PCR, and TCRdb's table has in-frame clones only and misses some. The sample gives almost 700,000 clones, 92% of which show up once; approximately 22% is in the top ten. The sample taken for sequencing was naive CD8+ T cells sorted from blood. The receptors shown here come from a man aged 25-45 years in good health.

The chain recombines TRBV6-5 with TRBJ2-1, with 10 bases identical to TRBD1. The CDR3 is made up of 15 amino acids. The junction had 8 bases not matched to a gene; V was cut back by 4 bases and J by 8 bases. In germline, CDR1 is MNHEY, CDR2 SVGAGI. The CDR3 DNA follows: TGTGCCAGCAGTTCCCGGGACAGGGGAGGTTATGAGCAGTTCTTC. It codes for CASSSRDRGGYEQFF.

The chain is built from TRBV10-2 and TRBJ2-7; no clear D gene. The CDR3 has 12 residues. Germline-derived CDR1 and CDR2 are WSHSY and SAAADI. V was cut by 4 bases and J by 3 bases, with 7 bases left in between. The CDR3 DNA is TGCGCCAGCAGTGTTGCGGTCTACGAGCAGTACTTC. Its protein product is CASSVAVYEQYF.

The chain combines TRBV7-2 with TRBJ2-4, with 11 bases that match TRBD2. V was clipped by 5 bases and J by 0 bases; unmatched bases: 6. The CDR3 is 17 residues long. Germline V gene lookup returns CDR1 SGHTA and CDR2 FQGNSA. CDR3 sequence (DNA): TGTGCCAGCAGCCCGGGACTAGCGGACCTAGCCAAAAACATTCAGTACTTC. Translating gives CASSPGLADLAKNIQYF.

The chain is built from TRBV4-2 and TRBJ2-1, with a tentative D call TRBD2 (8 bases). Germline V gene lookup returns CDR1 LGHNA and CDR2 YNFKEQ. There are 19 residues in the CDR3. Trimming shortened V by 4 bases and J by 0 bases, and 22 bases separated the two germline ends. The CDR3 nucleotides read TGTGCCAGCAGCCCCACGGGGACTAGGGGGCCAAGCTCCTACAATGAGCAGTTCTTC. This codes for CASSPTGTRGPSSYNEQFF.

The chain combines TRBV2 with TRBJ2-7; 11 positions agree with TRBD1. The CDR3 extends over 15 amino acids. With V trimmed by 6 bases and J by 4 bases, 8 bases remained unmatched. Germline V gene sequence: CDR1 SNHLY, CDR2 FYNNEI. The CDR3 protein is CASRRGQGARYEQYF. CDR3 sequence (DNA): TGTGCCAGCAGGCGAGGACAGGGGGCCAGGTACGAGCAGTACTTC.

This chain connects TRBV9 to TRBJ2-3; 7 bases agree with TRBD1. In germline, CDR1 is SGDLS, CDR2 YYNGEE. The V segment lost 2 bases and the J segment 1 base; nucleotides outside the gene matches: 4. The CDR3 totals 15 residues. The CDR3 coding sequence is TGTGCCAGCAGCGTGGACGGACAGGGCACAGATACGCAGTATTTT. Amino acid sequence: CASSVDGQGTDTQYF.

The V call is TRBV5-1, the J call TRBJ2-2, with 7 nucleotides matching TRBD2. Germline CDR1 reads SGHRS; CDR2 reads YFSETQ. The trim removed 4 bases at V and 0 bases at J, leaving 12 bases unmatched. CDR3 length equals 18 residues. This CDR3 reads CASSPPRAGDANTGELFF. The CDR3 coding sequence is TGCGCCAGCAGCCCCCCGAGGGCGGGAGACGCGAACACCGGGGAGCTGTTTTTT.

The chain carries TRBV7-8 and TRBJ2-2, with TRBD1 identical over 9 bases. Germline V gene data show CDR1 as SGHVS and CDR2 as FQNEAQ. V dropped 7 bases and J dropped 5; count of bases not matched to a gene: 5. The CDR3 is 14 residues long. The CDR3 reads CASTGTGRTGELFF. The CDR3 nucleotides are TGTGCCAGCACCGGGACAGGGAGGACCGGGGAGCTGTTTTTT.

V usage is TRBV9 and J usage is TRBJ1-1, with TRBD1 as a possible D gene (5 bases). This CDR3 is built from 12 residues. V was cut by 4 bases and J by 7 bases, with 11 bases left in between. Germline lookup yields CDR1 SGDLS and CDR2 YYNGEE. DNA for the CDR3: TGTGCCAGCAGCTTAGGGGACGGTGAAGCTTTCTTT. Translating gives CASSLGDGEAFF.

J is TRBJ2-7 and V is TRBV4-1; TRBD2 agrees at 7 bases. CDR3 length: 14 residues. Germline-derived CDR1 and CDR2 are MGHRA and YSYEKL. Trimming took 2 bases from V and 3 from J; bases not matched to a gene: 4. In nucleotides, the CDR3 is TGCGCCAGCAGCCAACACCGCGGGGGCTACGAGCAGTACTTC. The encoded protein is CASSQHRGGYEQYF.

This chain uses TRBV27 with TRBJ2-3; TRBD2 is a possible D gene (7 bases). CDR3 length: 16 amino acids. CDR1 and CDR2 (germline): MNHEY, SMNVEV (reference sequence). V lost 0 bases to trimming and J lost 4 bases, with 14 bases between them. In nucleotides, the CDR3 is TGTGCCAGCAGTTTATCGATAAACGGGGGGCCAGATACGCAGTATTTT. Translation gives CASSLSINGGPDTQYF.

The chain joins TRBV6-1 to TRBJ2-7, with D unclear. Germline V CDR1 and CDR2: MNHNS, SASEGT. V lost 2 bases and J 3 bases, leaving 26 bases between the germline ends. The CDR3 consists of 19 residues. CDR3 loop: CASSETPTGLGGIIYEQYF. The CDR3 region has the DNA TGTGCCAGCAGTGAAACCCCTACCGGGCTCGGTGGCATAATCTACGAGCAGTACTTC.

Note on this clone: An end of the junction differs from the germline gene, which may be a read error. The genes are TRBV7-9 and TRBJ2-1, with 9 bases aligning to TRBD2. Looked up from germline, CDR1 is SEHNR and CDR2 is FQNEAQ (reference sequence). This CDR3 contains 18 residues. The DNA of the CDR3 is TGTGCCAGCACCTTAGTAAGCGGGAGGACCCCCTCCTACAATGAGCAGTTCTTC. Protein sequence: CASTLVSGRTPSYNEQFF.

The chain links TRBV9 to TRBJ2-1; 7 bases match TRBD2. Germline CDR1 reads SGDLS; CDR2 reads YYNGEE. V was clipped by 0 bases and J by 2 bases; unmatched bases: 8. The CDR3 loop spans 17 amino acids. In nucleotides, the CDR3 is TGTGCCAGCAGCGTAGGAGGAGCGGGATTAACCTACAATGAGCAGTTCTTC. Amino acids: CASSVGGAGLTYNEQFF.

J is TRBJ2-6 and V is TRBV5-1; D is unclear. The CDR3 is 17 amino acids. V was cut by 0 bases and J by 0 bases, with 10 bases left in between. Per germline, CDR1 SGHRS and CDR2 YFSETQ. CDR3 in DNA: TGCGCCAGCAGCTTGGTAGAGTCACTCTCTGGGGCCAACGTCCTGACTTTC. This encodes CASSLVESLSGANVLTF.

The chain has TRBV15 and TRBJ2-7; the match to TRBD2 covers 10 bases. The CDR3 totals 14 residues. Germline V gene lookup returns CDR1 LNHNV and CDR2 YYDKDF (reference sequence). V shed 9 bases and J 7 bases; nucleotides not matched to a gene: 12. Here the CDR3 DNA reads TGTGCCACAGCGGGAGGGCCAGGGGAGATGGAGCAGTACTTC. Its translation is CATAGGPGEMEQYF. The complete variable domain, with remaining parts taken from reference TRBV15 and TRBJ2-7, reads DAMVIQNPRYQVTQFGKPVTLSCSQTLNHNVMYWYQQKSSQAPKLLFHYYDKDFNNEADTPDNFQSRRPNTSFCFLDIRSPGLGDTAMYLCATAGGPGEMEQYFGPGTRLTVT.

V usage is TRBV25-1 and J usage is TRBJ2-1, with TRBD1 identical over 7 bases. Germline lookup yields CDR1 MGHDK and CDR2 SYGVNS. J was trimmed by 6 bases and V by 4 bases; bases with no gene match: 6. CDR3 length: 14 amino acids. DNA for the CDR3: TGTGCCAGCAGTGTAAGGGGGCTGGTCAATGAGCAGTTCTTC. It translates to CASSVRGLVNEQFF.

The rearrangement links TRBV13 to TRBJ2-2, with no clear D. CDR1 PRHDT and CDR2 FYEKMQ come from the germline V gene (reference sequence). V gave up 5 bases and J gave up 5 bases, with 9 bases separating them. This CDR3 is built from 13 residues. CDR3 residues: CASSPSETGELFF. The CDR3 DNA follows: TGTGCCAGCAGCCCGTCGGAAACCGGGGAGCTGTTTTTT.

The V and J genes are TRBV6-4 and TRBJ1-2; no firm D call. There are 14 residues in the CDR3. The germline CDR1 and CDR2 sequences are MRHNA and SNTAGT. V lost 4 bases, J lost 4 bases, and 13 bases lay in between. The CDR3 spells CASSVPQNVYGYTF. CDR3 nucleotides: TGTGCCAGCAGTGTCCCACAGAACGTCTATGGCTACACCTTC.

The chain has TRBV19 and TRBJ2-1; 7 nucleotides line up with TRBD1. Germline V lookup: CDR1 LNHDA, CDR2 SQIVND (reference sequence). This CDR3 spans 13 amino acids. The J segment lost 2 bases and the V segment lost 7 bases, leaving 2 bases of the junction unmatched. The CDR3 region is CASKGATYNEQFF. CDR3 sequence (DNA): TGTGCCAGTAAGGGGGCGACCTACAATGAGCAGTTCTTC.